The 26 T cell receptor beta chains below come from one sample, sequenced in a study of T cells after yellow fever vaccination. TCRdb analysed the 5' RACE reads with MiXCR anew, one entry per CDR3 protein. The table records about 630,000 distinct CDR3 sequences, around 12% of them present only once. The sequenced sample was PBMCs, obtained on the day of the yellow fever booster vaccination. These receptors all come from a man aged 25 to 40 who received the YFV17D yellow fever vaccine.

The CDR3 reads CASDREGYGYTF. CDR3 nucleotides: TGTGCCAGCGACAGGGAGGGGTATGGCTACACCTTC. The rearrangement uses TRBV2 and TRBJ1-2; 7 bases are a match to TRBD1. The trim removed 8 bases at V and 5 bases at J, leaving 5 bases unmatched. The CDR3 spans 12 residues. CDR1 SNHLY and CDR2 FYNNEI come from the germline V gene. The variable domain in full, with the rest retrieved from reference TRBV2 and TRBJ1-2, is EPEVTQTPSHQVTQMGQEVILRCVPISNHLYFYWYRQILGQKVEFLVSFYNNEISEKSEIFDDQFSVERPDGSNFTLKIRSTKLEDSAMYFCASDREGYGYTFGSGTRLTVV.

This clonotype was seen many times. The chain has TRBV4-3 and TRBJ2-2, with D uncertain. Trimming removed 0 bases at V and 8 bases at J, with 1 base between. The CDR3 extends over 11 amino acids. Per the germline V gene, CDR1 is LGHNA and CDR2 is YSLEER. CDR3 residues: CASSQDGELFF. The CDR3 region has the DNA TGCGCCAGCAGCCAAGATGGGGAGCTGTTTTTT.

This clonotype was seen only a few times. Germline and junction disagree at one end, which may indicate a read error. The rearrangement joins TRBV12-3 or TRBV12-4 to TRBJ2-2, with D possibly matching TRBD1 (5 bases). This CDR3 is 18 amino acids long. CDR3 residues: CACSFGVGDSANTGELFF. The CDR3 DNA reads TGTGCCTGCAGTTTTGGGGTAGGGGATTCAGCTAACACCGGGGAGCTGTTTTTT.

The rearrangement links TRBV14 to TRBJ1-1, with TRBD1 matching 7 bases. With 4 bases clipped from V and 6 bases from J, the junction kept 8 bases outside the gene matches. Germline V gene data show CDR1 as SGHDN and CDR2 as FVKESK. CDR3 length: 14 amino acids. The CDR3 DNA reads TGTGCCAGCAGCCGGAGGGGGCAAATAGCTGAAGCTTTCTTT. It is translated as CASSRRGQIAEAFF.

The chain uses TRBV12-3 or TRBV12-4 and TRBJ2-3; 11 bases agree with TRBD1. This CDR3 has 15 amino acids. Unmatched junction bases numbered 3, after V lost 3 bases and J lost 4 bases. CDR3 nucleotides: TGTGCCAGCAGTTTTTGGACAGGGGGCTCAGATACGCAGTATTTT. This translates into CASSFWTGGSDTQYF.

The genes are TRBV4-3 and TRBJ1-1; D remains unclear. V lost 0 bases and J 8 bases, leaving 7 bases between the germline ends. The CDR3 runs to 12 residues. The germline CDR1 and CDR2 sequences are LGHNA and YSLEER. Here the CDR3 DNA reads TGCGCCAGCAGCCAAGACTTGAACGAAGCTTTCTTT. Translated, it gives CASSQDLNEAFF.

The gene calls are TRBV6-1 and TRBJ2-1; TRBD2 aligns across 8 bases. The CDR3 consists of 14 residues. Losses at the gene ends were 10 bases for V and 7 bases for J; bases not matched to a gene: 12. Germline V gene data show CDR1 as MNHNS and CDR2 as SASEGT. The CDR3 nucleotides are TGTGCCACTCGGGAGGGGGGGAGGGGTAATGAGCAGTTCTTC. It translates to CATREGGRGNEQFF.

This clonotype was counted only a few times. V gene TRBV7-2 combines with J gene TRBJ1-5; weak D call: TRBD1 (5 bases). Trimming pared 2 bases from V and 7 bases from J, leaving 12 bases between. Germline loops: CDR1 SGHTA, CDR2 FQGNSA. CDR3 length: 14 amino acids. The CDR3 nucleotides are TGTGCCAGCAGCTTAATGGGGGGGGGACAGCCCCAGCATTTT. It codes for CASSLMGGGQPQHF.

Many counts were recorded for this clonotype. This chain uses TRBV12-3 or TRBV12-4 with TRBJ2-1; a possible D gene is TRBD1 (6 bases). The CDR3 runs 16 residues. The ends were cut back, 5 bases at V and 2 bases at J, with 16 bases in the middle. The CDR3 nucleotides read TGTGCCAGCAGTCCCCCCGGGACACCCGCCTACAATGAGCAGTTCTTC. This sequence encodes CASSPPGTPAYNEQFF.

The chain recombines TRBV20-1 with TRBJ2-4, with D uncertain. Germline CDR1 DFQATT, CDR2 SNEGSKA (reference sequence). The CDR3 runs 16 residues. Deletions cut 1 base from V and 4 bases from J, with 17 bases between. Here the CDR3 reads CSARAPSGWGKNIQYF. The CDR3 DNA follows: TGCAGTGCTAGAGCCCCCTCCGGGTGGGGTAAAAACATTCAGTACTTC.

The genes are TRBV24-1 and TRBJ2-1, with 7 bases lining up with TRBD2. The junction had 2 bases not matched to a gene; V was cut back by 2 bases and J by 5 bases. The length of the CDR3 is 14 residues. Per germline, CDR1 KGHDR and CDR2 SFDVKD. The CDR3 protein is CATSDWGGNNEQFF. The CDR3, as DNA: TGTGCCACCAGTGATTGGGGGGGAAACAATGAGCAGTTCTTC.

The J gene is TRBJ1-1, the V gene TRBV20-1; 8 nucleotides line up with TRBD1. This CDR3 is 15 amino acids long. Germline V gives CDR1 DFQATT, CDR2 SNEGSKA (reference sequence). Trimming took 3 bases from V and 0 from J; bases not matched to a gene: 6. The CDR3 region has the DNA TGCAGTGCTAGGTACCCGGACAGGGTGAACACTGAAGCTTTCTTT. This gives the protein CSARYPDRVNTEAFF.

There are a few counts of this clonotype. V gene TRBV24-1 combines with J gene TRBJ2-2, with 10 positions matching TRBD1. Trimming cost V 5 bases and J 5 bases; bases outside gene matches: 13. This CDR3 region has 18 residues. Germline loops: CDR1 KGHDR, CDR2 SFDVKD. CDR3 sequence (DNA): TGTGCCACCAGTGGGAGATACGGGGACAGGGGCTATACCGGGGAGCTGTTTTTT. This gives the protein CATSGRYGDRGYTGELFF.

This chain links TRBV7-8 with TRBJ2-7, with TRBD2 identical over 14 bases. The J segment lost 8 bases and the V segment lost 7 bases, leaving 7 bases of the junction unmatched. The germline V gene encodes CDR1 SGHVS and CDR2 FQNEAQ. CDR3 length: 14 residues. The CDR3 spells CASTSGLAGGKQYF. CDR3 coding DNA: TGTGCCAGCACCTCCGGACTAGCGGGAGGCAAGCAGTACTTC.

The J gene is TRBJ1-1, the V gene TRBV28; 10 nucleotides agree with TRBD1. The length of the CDR3 is 15 residues. V lost 6 bases to trimming and J lost 6 bases; unmatched junction nucleotides: 10. Germline CDR1 is MDHEN and CDR2 is SYDVKM. CDR3 residues: CASRPGQGPSAEAFF. CDR3 coding DNA: TGTGCCAGCAGACCGGGACAGGGGCCATCCGCTGAAGCTTTCTTT.

This clonotype was found a few times. The chain is built from TRBV29-1 and TRBJ2-3, with D possibly matching TRBD1 (5 bases). Between the trimmed V and J ends, which lost 0 bases and 0 bases, there was a span of 10 bases. There are 15 residues in the CDR3. Germline V gene sequence: CDR1 SQVTM, CDR2 ANQGSEA. CDR3 sequence (DNA): TGCAGCGTTGAAGACCCAGGGCGTAGCACAGATACGCAGTATTTT. Protein sequence: CSVEDPGRSTDTQYF.

A few counts support this clonotype. The V gene is TRBV29-1, the J gene TRBJ2-4; 9 nucleotides match TRBD1. J gave up 5 bases and V 6 bases, and 2 bases lay outside the gene matches. The CDR3 spans 12 residues. The germline V gene encodes CDR1 SQVTM and CDR2 ANQGSEA. Here the CDR3 reads CSVRDRENIQYF. The CDR3 coding sequence is TGCAGCGTCCGGGACAGGGAAAACATTCAGTACTTC.

This clonotype was recorded a few times. This chain uses TRBV2 with TRBJ2-5, with 10 bases that match TRBD1. The ends lost 6 bases at V and 7 bases at J; junction bases unmatched: 17. Germline assignment: CDR1 SNHLY and CDR2 FYNNEI. This CDR3 spans 17 amino acids. DNA for the CDR3: TGTGCCAGCAGCGCCGAACGATTGACAGGGGGCGGCGGGACCCAGTACTTC. Amino acids: CASSAERLTGGGGTQYF. Full variable domain (rest looked up from reference TRBV2 and TRBJ2-5): EPEVTQTPSHQVTQMGQEVILRCVPISNHLYFYWYRQILGQKVEFLVSFYNNEISEKSEIFDDQFSVERPDGSNFTLKIRSTKLEDSAMYFCASSAERLTGGGGTQYFGPGTRLLVL.

The rearrangement links TRBV15 to TRBJ2-1, with a possible D match to TRBD2 (5 bases). The CDR3 contains 16 residues. Germline-derived CDR1 and CDR2 are LNHNV and YYDKDF (reference sequence). Trimming removed 5 bases from V and 1 base from J, with 15 bases in between. The CDR3 DNA follows: TGTGCCACCAGCCTAGAGGGCGGGCCTTCCTACAATGAGCAGTTCTTC. It yields the protein CATSLEGGPSYNEQFF.

The V gene is TRBV6-5, the J gene TRBJ2-5; tentatively, D is TRBD1 (5 bases). The V gene lost 0 bases and the J gene lost 4 bases, with 9 bases spanning the gap. The CDR3 has 14 amino acids. Germline lookup yields CDR1 MNHEY and CDR2 SVGAGI. In DNA form, the CDR3 reads TGTGCCAGCAGTTACTCTAGAAGGGGAGAGACCCAGTACTTC. Encoded protein: CASSYSRRGETQYF.

There are a few counts of this clonotype. The V gene is TRBV10-2, the J gene TRBJ2-2; no definite D call. The CDR3 is 13 amino acids. Germline loops: CDR1 WSHSY, CDR2 SAAADI. Trimming cost V 5 bases and J 4 bases, with 8 bases left between them. The CDR3: CASSSVTTGELFF. The CDR3 nucleotides read TGCGCCAGCAGTTCGGTCACCACCGGGGAGCTGTTTTTT.

This clonotype was detected many times. This chain uses TRBV12-3 or TRBV12-4 with TRBJ2-3; 11 bases agree with TRBD2. The J segment lost 6 bases and the V segment lost 6 bases, leaving 11 bases of the junction unmatched. This CDR3 is built from 16 residues. This CDR3 reads CASSRIAGGGSDTQYF. For the CDR3, the DNA is TGTGCCAGCAGCCGAATAGCGGGAGGGGGTTCGGATACGCAGTATTTT.

V gene TRBV6-2 or TRBV6-3 combines with J gene TRBJ2-1, with no clear D. Trimming took off 5 bases at V and 6 bases at J, with 17 bases between the two ends. CDR1 is MNHEY, CDR2 SVGEGT, per germline. The length of the CDR3 is 15 residues. The CDR3 loop is CASSHRTRPVNEQFF. CDR3 DNA sequence: TGTGCCAGCAGTCACCGCACTCGCCCAGTCAATGAGCAGTTCTTC.

The J gene is TRBJ2-4, the V gene TRBV5-1; D may be TRBD1 (5 bases). V was clipped by 0 bases and J by 0 bases, with 10 bases between them. Germline CDR1 is SGHRS and CDR2 is YFSETQ. The CDR3 is 16 residues long. The CDR3: CASSLALTVAKNIQYF. The DNA of the CDR3 is TGCGCCAGCAGCTTGGCTCTGACAGTAGCCAAAAACATTCAGTACTTC.

This sequence joins TRBV12-3 or TRBV12-4 and TRBJ2-2, with D tentatively TRBD2 (5 bases). V shed 7 bases and J shed 2 bases, with 17 bases lying between them. There are 16 residues in the CDR3. The CDR3 is CASTTVEAVNTGELFF. The CDR3 region has the DNA TGTGCCAGCACAACGGTTGAAGCGGTAAACACCGGGGAGCTGTTTTTT.

This chain uses TRBV20-1 with TRBJ1-4, with a weak D call TRBD1 (5 bases). V lost 6 bases and J 3 bases, leaving 23 bases between the germline ends. In germline, CDR1 is DFQATT, CDR2 SNEGSKA (reference sequence). This CDR3 has 17 amino acids. CDR3 coding DNA: TGCAGTGCCGACCGAGGGGACTTGTACGGGTCTAATGAAAAACTGTTTTTT. Translating it yields CSADRGDLYGSNEKLFF.